A selection of T cell receptor beta chains follows, all from one sample in a study of tumor-infiltrating lymphocytes in primary liver carcinoma. TCRdb fed the multiplex PCR reads into MiXCR, producing one record per CDR3 protein. This table holds 300,000 to 350,000 distinct CDR3 sequences, about 65% found once. The sequencing input was peripheral blood. Receptors were obtained from a man in his forties with primary liver carcinoma and hepatitis B virus infection. The CDR3 runs from the conserved cysteine through the conserved F or W. D genes are given only for firm matches. Not all rows give a size; the values are once, few, many and, for expanded clones, a class.

j_call d_call clone_size v_call cdr3_aa
TRBJ2-1 NA many TRBV4-2 CASSQGASRDNEQFF
TRBJ2-1 NA NA TRBV5-6 CASSRTWFDEQFF
TRBJ1-2 TRBD1 NA TRBV6-5 CASSYSGQGARGYTF
TRBJ1-2 NA NA TRBV30 CVWSVGSSSHGYTF
TRBJ2-1 TRBD2 NA TRBV11-2 CASSFLGAGASYNEQFF
TRBJ2-7 TRBD2 many TRBV10-3 CAILAGGEQYF
TRBJ2-2 NA NA TRBV6-2/TRBV6-3 CASSDQGTEELFF
TRBJ2-7 NA NA TRBV10-1 CASSDGAGLYEQYF
TRBJ2-7 TRBD2 many TRBV12-3/TRBV12-4 CASSLSGRALYEQYF
TRBJ2-1 NA many TRBV5-4 CASSLGPYNFEQFF
TRBJ1-2 TRBD1 NA TRBV6-1 CVSGMTGQGLYGYTF
TRBJ2-3 NA many TRBV29-1 CSVDSSATDTQYF
TRBJ2-1 TRBD2 NA TRBV14 CASRPPGTSGNNEQFF
TRBJ2-2 TRBD1 many TRBV10-3 CAVDQGAANTGELFF
TRBJ2-5 NA many TRBV6-1 CASSEWAWGRIAGTQYF
TRBJ1-2 TRBD1 NA TRBV6-5 CASSGQANYGYTF
TRBJ2-7 TRBD2 many TRBV6-1 CASSELGGIGWTSPHEQYF
TRBJ1-5 NA NA TRBV12-3/TRBV12-4 CASSIRSGSYSNQPQHF
TRBJ2-5 NA NA TRBV7-2 CASSFLGQVTETQYF
TRBJ2-7 NA many TRBV6-6 CASSRQGSYEQYF
TRBJ2-6 NA NA TRBV12-3/TRBV12-4 CVSSTRGSGANVLTF